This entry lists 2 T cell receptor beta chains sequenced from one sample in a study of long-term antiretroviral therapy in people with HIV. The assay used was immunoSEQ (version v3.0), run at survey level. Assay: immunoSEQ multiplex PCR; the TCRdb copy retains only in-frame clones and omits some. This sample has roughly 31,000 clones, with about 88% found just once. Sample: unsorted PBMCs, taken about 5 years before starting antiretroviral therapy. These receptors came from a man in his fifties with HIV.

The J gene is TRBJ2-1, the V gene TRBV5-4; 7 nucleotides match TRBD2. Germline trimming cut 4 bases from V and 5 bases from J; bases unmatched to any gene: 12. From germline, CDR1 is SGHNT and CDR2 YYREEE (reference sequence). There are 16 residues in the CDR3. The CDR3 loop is CASSPTQRGENNEQFF. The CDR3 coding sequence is TGTGCCAGCAGCCCCACCCAGCGGGGCGAGAACAATGAGCAGTTCTTC.

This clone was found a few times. In DNA form, the CDR3 reads TGCGCCAGCAGCCAAGAGGTGGTGGAGTACGAGCAGTACTTC. Translated: CASSQEVVEYEQYF. The chain recombines TRBV4-1 with TRBJ2-7, with no clear D. CDR1 is MGHRA and CDR2 is YSYEKL in the germline V gene. The CDR3 length is 14 residues. Trimming cost V 0 bases and J 4 bases, with 10 bases left between them.